This entry lists 10 T cell receptor beta chains sequenced from one sample in a study of T cell changes during pregnancy in multiple sclerosis. This table comes from immunoSEQ multiplex PCR, and its TCRdb copy is limited to in-frame clones, with some not included. The sample holds 75,000 to 85,000 clones, approximately 93% seen once. Specimen: peripheral blood, collected in the second trimester of pregnancy. These receptors were obtained from a female donor with multiple sclerosis, enrolled in a pregnancy study.

The V call is TRBV7-2, the J call TRBJ2-5; D not certain. With 5 bases removed from V and 5 bases from J, the gap between germline ends came to 6 bases. The CDR3 is 11 residues long. Germline-derived CDR1 and CDR2 are SGHTA and FQGNSA. CDR3 region: CASSIIETQYF. The CDR3 DNA is TGTGCCAGCAGCATCATTGAGACCCAGTACTTC.

This clone came up once. The chain combines TRBV20-1 with TRBJ2-7; D is unresolved. This CDR3 has 11 amino acids. The ends were cut back, 6 bases at V and 0 bases at J, with 6 bases in the middle. Germline lookup yields CDR1 DFQATT and CDR2 SNEGSKA (reference sequence). The CDR3 region is CSARSSYEQYF. DNA of the CDR3: TGCAGTGCCCGTAGCTCCTACGAGCAGTACTTC.

This chain connects TRBV25-1 to TRBJ2-2; TRBD1 is a possible D gene (6 bases). The CDR3 loop spans 15 amino acids. Germline V lookup: CDR1 MGHDK, CDR2 SYGVNS. The V end lost 3 bases, the J end lost 7 bases, and 15 bases lay between the germline ends. CDR3 in DNA: TGTGCCAGCAGTGAGTCCAGGGGCGAGGGCGGGGAGCTGTTTTTT. Its translation: CASSESRGEGGELFF.

The V gene is TRBV30, the J gene TRBJ2-5; D is perhaps TRBD1 (6 bases). The CDR3 totals 14 residues. Germline-derived CDR1 and CDR2 are GTSNPN and SVGIG (reference sequence). The V gene lost 2 bases and the J gene lost 1 base, with 11 bases spanning the gap. CDR3 protein: CAWSLRDTQETQYF. The CDR3 DNA reads TGTGCCTGGAGTTTAAGGGACACCCAAGAGACCCAGTACTTC.

The V call is TRBV4-1, the J call TRBJ2-2, with 11 nucleotides matching TRBD2. There are 17 residues in the CDR3. J lost 0 bases, V lost 3 bases, and 3 bases had no gene match. CDR1 and CDR2 (germline): MGHRA, YSYEKL. The CDR3 protein is CASSHPLAGANTGELFF. CDR3 sequence (DNA): TGCGCCAGCAGCCATCCACTAGCGGGGGCGAACACCGGGGAGCTGTTTTTT.

The gene calls are TRBV19 and TRBJ1-2, with TRBD1 identical over 7 bases. Germline assignment: CDR1 LNHDA and CDR2 SQIVND (reference sequence). This CDR3 has 15 amino acids. The V and J ends lost 5 bases and 2 bases, in that order; junction bases with no gene match: 8. CDR3 DNA sequence: TGTGCCAGTAGTGGGGAACAGGGGAACAACTATGGCTACACCTTC. This encodes CASSGEQGNNYGYTF.

The J gene is TRBJ2-4, the V gene TRBV7-2; 9 nucleotides match TRBD1. Germline V gives CDR1 SGHTA, CDR2 FQGNSA. J was trimmed by 1 base and V by 3 bases; bases with no gene match: 7. The CDR3 covers 17 residues. The CDR3 protein is CASSFSPGTGAKNIQYF. CDR3 nucleotide sequence: TGTGCCAGCAGCTTTAGTCCCGGGACAGGGGCCAAAAACATTCAGTACTTC.

As concerns this clone: At one end the junction does not follow the germline gene, possibly because of a read error. The rearrangement joins TRBV12-5 to TRBJ1-5; 11 positions agree with TRBD1. The CDR3 length is 14 residues. Germline CDR1 and CDR2: LGHNT and FRNRAP. Here the CDR3 DNA reads TGTGCTAGTGGTTGGACAGGGGGCAAACAGCCCCAGCATTTT. Protein sequence: CASGWTGGKQPQHF. Combining the CDR3 with reference TRBV12-5 and TRBJ1-5 gives the whole variable domain DARVTQTPRHKVTEMGQEVTMRCQPILGHNTVFWYRQTMMQGLELLAYFRNRAPLDDSGMPKDRFSAEMPDATLATLKIQPSEPRDSAVYFCASGWTGGKQPQHFGDGTRLSIL.

The CDR3 coding sequence is TGTGCCAGCAGTTACTCACTCCGTACCGGTCAGTTCTTC. Translation: CASSYSLRTGQFF. The gene calls are TRBV6-5 and TRBJ2-1, with no clear D. Germline V CDR1 and CDR2: MNHEY, SVGAGI. V dropped 0 bases and J dropped 13 bases, with 13 bases sitting between them. The CDR3 covers 13 residues.

The J gene is TRBJ2-7, the V gene TRBV27; TRBD1 matches 7 bases. V gave up 6 bases and J gave up 3 bases; unmatched junction bases: 8. From germline, CDR1 is MNHEY and CDR2 SMNVEV (reference sequence). This CDR3 is built from 14 residues. CDR3 DNA sequence: TGTGCCAGCAGCAACAGGGGTTTACTCTACGAGCAGTACTTC. It codes for CASSNRGLLYEQYF.